Listed below are T cell receptor beta chains from one sample, sequenced in a study of PD-1 blockade in mismatch repair-deficient tumors. The method was immunoSEQ multiplex PCR; TCRdb's version includes in-frame clones alone and lacks a portion of them. The table records roughly 84,000 clones, about 84% of them present only once. Sequencing used peripheral blood, obtained 12 weeks after starting pembrolizumab. Receptor source: an adult with mismatch repair-deficient cancer. The CDR3 runs from the conserved cysteine through the conserved F or W. The order of the fields is clone size, D gene, J gene, V gene, CDR3 DNA, CDR3 protein. D genes are given only for firm matches. For some rows the clone size is stated as once, few or many, or as a class when expanded; others skip it.

>NA|TRBD2|TRBJ2-5|TRBV11-3
TGTGCCAGCAGCTTAGCGGGAGGGAGGCAAGAGACCCAGTACTTC
CASSLAGGRQETQYF
>NA|TRBD1|TRBJ2-2|TRBV7-9
TGTGCCAGCAGCCGGACAGGCGGCACCGGGGAGCTGTTTTTT
CASSRTGGTGELFF
>NA|NA|TRBJ2-7|TRBV11-3
TGTGCCAGCACCCTTAGAGTGTCAGGGTACGAGCAGTACTTC
CASTLRVSGYEQYF
>few|NA|TRBJ1-1|TRBV19
TGTGCCAGTAGTATAGGTCCGGGCCTGAACACTGAAGCTTTCTTT
CASSIGPGLNTEAFF
>NA|TRBD1|TRBJ2-2|TRBV7-2
TGTGCCAGCAGGCAGGGGGCAAACACCGGGGAGCTGTTTTTT
CASRQGANTGELFF
>medium-sized|NA|TRBJ1-1|TRBV7-9
TGTGCCAGCAGCCACAAATCGGACACTGAAGCTTTCTTT
CASSHKSDTEAFF
>NA|NA|TRBJ1-1|TRBV5-1
TGCGCCAGCAGAAGTGCCGTTAATGAAGCTTTCTTT
CASRSAVNEAFF
>few|TRBD1|TRBJ1-2|TRBV27
TGTGCCAGCCGTGTCCCAGGGGGCAACTATGGCTACACCTTC
CASRVPGGNYGYTF
>NA|TRBD1|TRBJ1-3|TRBV2
TGTGCCAGCATCCCTGACAGGGCCGCTGGAAACACCATATATTTT
CASIPDRAAGNTIYF
>NA|TRBD2|TRBJ2-1|TRBV10-3
TGTGCCATCAGAAAGCGGGAGCCCCCCAGTGAGCAGTTCTTC
CAIRKREPPSEQFF
>NA|TRBD2|TRBJ2-1|TRBV7-9
TGTGCCAGCAGCTCAGATTATAAGGGACTACCTTACAATGAGCAGTTCTTC
CASSSDYKGLPYNEQFF
>NA|NA|TRBJ1-4|TRBV5-4
TGTGCCAGCAGCATAACAGTGGGAACTAATGAAAAACTGTTTTTT
CASSITVGTNEKLFF
>NA|NA|TRBJ2-7|TRBV5-8
TGTGCCAGCATCCTGGGGGGTCAATCCTACGAGCAGTACTTC
CASILGGQSYEQYF
>NA|TRBD1|TRBJ1-2|TRBV6-5
TGTGCCAGCAGTTACCCTAGACAGGGGATTTATGGCTACACCTTC
CASSYPRQGIYGYTF
>NA|TRBD2|TRBJ2-1|TRBV10-1
TGCGCCAGCAGTGATGGGACTAGCGGGAGATGGGAGCAGTTCTTC
CASSDGTSGRWEQFF
>NA|NA|TRBJ1-1|TRBV9
TGTGCCAGCAGCGCCCCCGAGGGGGGGGACACTGAAGCTTTCTTT
CASSAPEGGDTEAFF
>NA|TRBD2|TRBJ2-3|TRBV7-9
TGTGCCAGCAGCTTATGGGGTCTAGCGGCCTTGGAGGGGGATACGCAGTATTTT
CASSLWGLAALEGDTQYF
>NA|TRBD1|TRBJ2-1|TRBV18
TGTGCCAGCTCACCACCTACGGGACAGGGTGGGAATGAGCAGTTCTTC
CASSPPTGQGGNEQFF
>NA|TRBD2|TRBJ2-7|TRBV2
TGTGCCAGCAGTGAAGCCGGCGGGAGTATCGACGAGCAGTACTTC
CASSEAGGSIDEQYF
>once|TRBD2|TRBJ2-7|TRBV9
TGTGCCAGCAGTGTGGGGTTGGGAGGGGCAGTAGATTCCTACGAGCAGTACTTC
CASSVGLGGAVDSYEQYF
>NA|NA|TRBJ1-4|TRBV7-9
TGTGCCAGCAGCTTTGACGGGAGGAATGAAAAACTGTTTTTT
CASSFDGRNEKLFF
>NA|NA|TRBJ1-2|TRBV2
TGTGCCAGCAGGGACTCGGGGGGATCCTATGGCTACACCTTC
CASRDSGGSYGYTF
>NA|NA|TRBJ1-2|TRBV5-1
TGCGCCAGCAGCTTGGAACCCCAGCAGAACTATGGCTACACCTTC
CASSLEPQQNYGYTF
>NA|NA|TRBJ1-1|TRBV10-3
TGTGCCATCAGTGAGACAAGGAACACTGAAGCTTTCTTT
CAISETRNTEAFF